The 20 T cell receptor beta chains in this list originate from one sample, sequenced in a study of CD8 T cells in ankylosing spondylitis. TCRdb recomputed calls from the 5' RACE reads with MiXCR, one row per CDR3 protein. The profile covers some 220,000 distinct CDR3 sequences, with less than 9.5% appearing a single time and 4.5% to 5% taken by the ten largest. Sequenced sample: blood, either unsorted or a sorted T cell fraction (not recorded which). The receptors were sampled from a female donor with ankylosing spondylitis or in good health (not recorded which).

This clonotype was observed at least ten times. The chain employs TRBV12-3 or TRBV12-4 and TRBJ1-1; no clear D gene. This CDR3 spans 12 amino acids. Deletions cut 4 bases from V and 11 bases from J, with 14 bases between. The CDR3 region is CASSSDVLRAFF. In DNA form, the CDR3 reads TGTGCCAGCAGTTCGGACGTCCTTAGGGCTTTCTTT.

As concerns this clonotype: The junction does not match germline at one end; this may be a read error. V usage is TRBV7-2 and J usage is TRBJ1-4; TRBD1 aligns across 8 bases. CDR1 is SGHTA and CDR2 is FQGNSA in the germline V gene. CDR3 length equals 15 residues. CDR3 DNA sequence: TGTGCCGGCAGCATCACAGGGGGTTATAATGAAAAACTGTTTTTT. This gives the protein CAGSITGGYNEKLFF.

In its sample, this clonotype was seen many times. This sequence joins TRBV29-1 and TRBJ2-2; 8 nucleotides align to TRBD2. CDR1 and CDR2 (germline): SQVTM, ANQGSEA. Germline trimming cut 5 bases from V and 5 bases from J; bases unmatched to any gene: 7. The CDR3 is 14 amino acids. CDR3 sequence (DNA): TGCAGCGTTAACCGGGAGGGCCGTACCGGGGAGCTGTTTTTT. It specifies CSVNREGRTGELFF.

This clonotype was counted many times. The chain is built from TRBV20-1 and TRBJ1-2; D gene unclear. This CDR3 has 10 amino acids. CDR1 DFQATT and CDR2 SNEGSKA come from the germline V gene (reference sequence). Trimming removed 6 bases at V and 3 bases at J, with 5 bases between. The CDR3 protein is CSARYYGYTF. CDR3 DNA: TGCAGTGCAAGATACTATGGCTACACCTTC.

The rearrangement links TRBV5-1 to TRBJ2-3; weak D call: TRBD1 (5 bases). The ends were cut back, 3 bases at V and 0 bases at J, with 11 bases in the middle. This CDR3 comprises 15 residues. Germline V gene lookup returns CDR1 SGHRS and CDR2 YFSETQ. CDR3: CASSSKGPSTDTQYF. The CDR3 DNA follows: TGCGCCAGCAGCTCTAAGGGGCCTAGCACAGATACGCAGTATTTT.

This clonotype was observed many times. This chain links TRBV5-1 with TRBJ2-7; TRBD1 aligns across 7 bases. V was clipped by 4 bases and J by 3 bases; unmatched bases: 4. In germline, CDR1 is SGHRS, CDR2 YFSETQ. The CDR3 extends over 13 amino acids. The CDR3 sequence: CASSQGQIYEQYF. In DNA, the CDR3 is TGCGCCAGCAGCCAGGGACAGATCTACGAGCAGTACTTC.

This clonotype has a count of ten or more. CDR3 coding DNA: TGCAGTGCTATGACTACGGGCTTAAAGAGGAATGAGCAGTTCTTC. The encoded protein is CSAMTTGLKRNEQFF. V gene TRBV20-1 combines with J gene TRBJ2-1; tentatively, D is TRBD2 (5 bases). CDR3 length: 15 residues. Trimming shortened V by 4 bases and J by 7 bases, and 20 bases separated the two germline ends. CDR1 DFQATT and CDR2 SNEGSKA come from the germline V gene (reference sequence).

The table lists this clonotype with many counts. This chain links TRBV28 with TRBJ2-2; D gene ambiguous. Germline lookup yields CDR1 MDHEN and CDR2 SYDVKM. V was clipped by 8 bases and J by 5 bases, with 15 bases between them. The CDR3 has 14 amino acids. CDR3 loop: CASRRIAGTGELFF. The CDR3 bases are TGTGCCAGCCGCCGGATAGCTGGAACCGGGGAGCTGTTTTTT.

This CDR3 is CASSLARDSTYNEQFF. The CDR3 DNA is TGCGCCAGCAGCTTGGCCAGGGACAGCACGTACAATGAGCAGTTCTTC. The genes are TRBV5-1 and TRBJ2-1, with 7 bases that match TRBD1. This CDR3 contains 16 residues. CDR1 SGHRS and CDR2 YFSETQ come from the germline V gene. V lost 0 bases and J lost 4; bases outside the gene matches: 7.

This clonotype was counted at least ten times. The genes are TRBV29-1 and TRBJ2-1; D not certain. Per germline, CDR1 SQVTM and CDR2 ANQGSEA. The length of the CDR3 is 11 residues. The V end was cut by 5 bases, the J end by 3 bases, with 5 bases between. CDR3 residues: CSVPDYNEQFF. The CDR3 DNA sequence: TGCAGCGTTCCCGACTACAATGAGCAGTTCTTC.

This clonotype was counted between two and nine times. V and J are TRBV7-9 and TRBJ1-5; tentatively, D is TRBD1 (5 bases). The germline gives CDR1 SEHNR, CDR2 FQNEAQ (reference sequence). V gave up 0 bases and J gave up 0 bases, with 9 bases separating them. The CDR3 runs 16 residues. The CDR3 sequence is CASSLALQGSNQPQHF. The CDR3 DNA follows: TGTGCCAGCAGCTTAGCCCTGCAGGGTAGCAATCAGCCCCAGCATTTT. Complete variable domain (other parts from reference TRBV7-9 and TRBJ1-5): DTGVSQNPRHKITKRGQNVTFRCDPISEHNRLYWYRQTLGQGPEFLTYFQNEAQLEKSRLLSDRFSAERPKGSFSTLEIQRTEQGDSAMYLCASSLALQGSNQPQHFGDGTRLSIL.

The chain combines TRBV7-2 with TRBJ2-1, with TRBD2 matching 11 bases. The CDR3 sequence is 13 residues long. Germline V gene data show CDR1 as SGHTA and CDR2 as FQGNSA. V lost 9 bases to trimming and J lost 5 bases; unmatched junction nucleotides: 3. This chain's CDR3 is CASGLAGNNEQFF. The DNA of the CDR3 is TGTGCCAGTGGACTAGCGGGTAACAATGAGCAGTTCTTC. Complete variable domain (other parts from reference TRBV7-2 and TRBJ2-1): GAGVSQSPSNKVTEKGKDVELRCDPISGHTALYWYRQSLGQGLEFLIYFQGNSAPDKSGLPSDRFSAERTGGSVSTLTIQRTQQEDSAVYLCASGLAGNNEQFFGPGTRLTVL.

This clonotype was seen more than once but under ten times. V usage is TRBV11-1 and J usage is TRBJ2-1, with a weak D call TRBD1 (6 bases). CDR1 is SGHAT, CDR2 FQDESV, per germline (reference sequence). Trimming took off 5 bases at V and 0 bases at J, with 29 bases between the two ends. This CDR3 spans 21 amino acids. CDR3 in DNA: TGTGCCAGCAGCCCCCGGACAGCAGTGATTCCGGGAACACGCTCCTACAATGAGCAGTTCTTC. This translates into CASSPRTAVIPGTRSYNEQFF.

This clonotype was detected only once. J is TRBJ2-1 and V is TRBV7-8; D gene unclear. Per the germline V gene, CDR1 is SGHVS and CDR2 is FQNEAQ. The CDR3 is made up of 15 amino acids. Trimming stripped 1 base from V and 5 bases from J, with 12 bases between. CDR3 nucleotide sequence: TGTGCCAGCAGCTTAGGGGATAACAACAACAATGAGCAGTTCTTC. This encodes CASSLGDNNNNEQFF.

This clonotype came up many times. This chain connects TRBV15 to TRBJ2-4; 7 bases fit TRBD1. With V trimmed by 0 bases and J by 9 bases, 5 bases remained unmatched. Germline V gives CDR1 LNHNV, CDR2 YYDKDF (reference sequence). The CDR3 length is 14 residues. The CDR3 DNA is TGTGCCACCAGCAGAGATAGACAGGGAGCCATTCAGTACTTC. Residues: CATSRDRQGAIQYF.

This clonotype was counted at least ten times. The rearrangement uses TRBV6-2 or TRBV6-3 and TRBJ2-1; the D gene is possibly TRBD2 (5 bases). The germline gives CDR1 MNHEY, CDR2 SVGEGT. The CDR3 loop spans 12 amino acids. V shed 8 bases and J shed 11 bases, with 16 bases lying between them. CDR3 sequence reads: CASSYPDFKQFF. Written as DNA, the CDR3 is TGTGCCAGCTCGTACCCGGACTTTAAGCAGTTCTTC.

This clonotype was seen at least ten times. The gene calls are TRBV27 and TRBJ1-2; unclear D gene. V was pared by 3 bases and J by 4 bases, with 9 bases between. In germline, CDR1 is MNHEY, CDR2 SMNVEV (reference sequence). CDR3 length: 13 amino acids. The CDR3 DNA is TGTGCCAGCAGTTTGAAGAGCACCTATGGCTACACCTTC. Its protein product is CASSLKSTYGYTF.

This clonotype was counted ten times or more. The CDR3 region is CASSYRRSSSGNTIYF. In DNA form, the CDR3 reads TGTGCCAGCAGTTACAGGCGTAGCTCCTCTGGAAACACCATATATTTT. The chain recombines TRBV6-5 with TRBJ1-3; D gene uncertain. Germline loops: CDR1 MNHEY, CDR2 SVGAGI. Deletions cut 2 bases from V and 0 bases from J, with 11 bases between. This CDR3 has 16 residues.

This clonotype was seen at least ten times. The J gene is TRBJ2-5, the V gene TRBV24-1, with 8 bases aligning to TRBD1. The ends lost 4 bases at V and 1 base at J; junction bases unmatched: 13. CDR3 length equals 18 residues. From germline, CDR1 is KGHDR and CDR2 SFDVKD. Written as DNA, the CDR3 is TGTGCCACCAGTGACGGGGACAGGCCAGCGGGCATCCAAGAGACCCAGTACTTC. Translating it yields CATSDGDRPAGIQETQYF.

This clonotype showed up many times. The chain employs TRBV20-1 and TRBJ2-1; 11 nucleotides line up with TRBD1. With 6 bases clipped from V and 5 bases from J, the junction kept 6 bases outside the gene matches. This CDR3 contains 14 residues. CDR1 and CDR2 (germline): DFQATT, SNEGSKA (reference sequence). CDR3 nucleotides: TGCAGTGCCAACCCGGGACAGGGGGACAATGAGCAGTTCTTC. It specifies CSANPGQGDNEQFF.